The 8 T cell receptor beta chains in this list originate from one sample, sequenced in a study of long-term antiretroviral therapy in people with HIV (dated by TCRdb to 2021 to 2024). The immunoSEQ hsTCRB v3.0 assay was used at survey level resolution to sequence the TRB variable region. The table was pulled from immuneACCESS by TCRdb, which kept in-frame rearrangements only. Such tables lose some clones; where checked, under half of the loss comes from unresolved V genes, and the rest has no known cause. This sample comprises about 41,000 clones, about 94% of them detected only once. Jointly, the top ten make up 2% to 2.5% of the sample. Sequencing was performed on unsorted PBMCs, taken around 9.2 years after starting antiretroviral therapy. The receptors originated from a man aged 25 to 45 with HIV.

The genes are TRBV5-1 and TRBJ2-5; D call uncertain. V lost 0 bases and J 4 bases, leaving 7 bases between the germline ends. The CDR3 spans 13 residues. The germline CDR1 and CDR2 sequences are SGHRS and YFSETQ. The CDR3 nucleotides read TGCGCCAGCAGCTTGGAAGGTGGAGAGACCCAGTACTTC. Translated: CASSLEGGETQYF.

J is TRBJ2-7 and V is TRBV5-1; 11 bases align to TRBD1. The CDR3 has 14 amino acids. Germline values: CDR1 SGHRS, CDR2 YFSETQ. The V segment lost 4 bases and the J segment 7 bases; nucleotides outside the gene matches: 7. Here the CDR3 DNA reads TGCGCCAGCAGCAACGGACAGGGGGCATTTGAGCAGTACGTC. This encodes CASSNGQGAFEQYV.

The chain employs TRBV7-8 and TRBJ2-7; tentatively, D is TRBD1 or TRBD2 (6 bases each). CDR1 SGHVS and CDR2 FQNEAQ come from the germline V gene. The germline V and J ends were trimmed by 5 bases and 5 bases, with 13 bases remaining between them. The CDR3 is 13 amino acids. The CDR3 sequence: CASSRGPGNEQYV. DNA of the CDR3: TGTGCCAGCAGCCGGGGGCCAGGGAACGAGCAGTACGTC.

The chain is built from TRBV4-1 and TRBJ2-1; D is possibly TRBD1 or TRBD2 (5 bases each). This CDR3 is built from 18 residues. CDR1 and CDR2 (germline): MGHRA, YSYEKL. Trimming removed 5 bases at V and 1 base at J, with 21 bases between. The CDR3 protein is CASSSTGTGTGSYNEQFF. Written as DNA, the CDR3 is TGCGCCAGCAGCTCCACAGGAACCGGGACGGGATCCTACAATGAGCAGTTCTTC.

The chain combines TRBV6-5 with TRBJ1-4; 9 bases line up with TRBD1. J was trimmed by 3 bases and V by 4 bases; bases with no gene match: 0. Germline lookup yields CDR1 MNHEY and CDR2 SVGAGI. This CDR3 is built from 14 residues. The CDR3 sequence is CASSWTGANEKLFF. Here the CDR3 DNA reads TGTGCCAGCAGTTGGACAGGGGCTAATGAAAAACTGTTTTTT.

The J gene is TRBJ2-3, the V gene TRBV2; D not resolved. V was clipped by 2 bases and J by 4 bases, with 16 bases between them. The CDR3 totals 16 residues. Germline V gene lookup returns CDR1 SNHLY and CDR2 FYNNEI. CDR3 in DNA: TGTGCCAGCAGTGAAACCTCGGACCTCCTGGCAGATACGCAGTATTTT. It specifies CASSETSDLLADTQYF.

Only one count was recorded for this clone. This rearrangement joins TRBV5-1 to TRBJ1-1; 7 bases line up with TRBD1. The CDR3 length is 15 residues. The V and J ends lost 6 bases and 5 bases, in that order; junction bases with no gene match: 13. Germline V CDR1 and CDR2: SGHRS, YFSETQ. The CDR3 loop reads CASTEKTGIPTEAFF. CDR3 DNA: TGCGCCAGCACCGAAAAGACAGGGATTCCAACTGAAGCTTTCTTT.

The gene calls are TRBV7-9 and TRBJ2-5, with D hard to call. Per germline, CDR1 SEHNR and CDR2 FQNEAQ (reference sequence). The CDR3 extends over 13 amino acids. Trimming pared 3 bases from V and 3 bases from J, leaving 8 bases between. As DNA, the CDR3 is TGTGCCAGCAGCTTCGATGGAGAAGAGACCCAGTACTTC. It yields the protein CASSFDGEETQYF. Full variable domain (rest looked up from reference TRBV7-9 and TRBJ2-5): DTGVSQNPRHKITKRGQNVTFRCDPISEHNRLYWYRQTLGQGPEFLTYFQNEAQLEKSRLLSDRFSAERPKGSFSTLEIQRTEQGDSAMYLCASSFDGEETQYFGPGTRLLVL.